Shown below are 20 T cell receptor beta chains from a single sample sequenced in a study of blood T cell repertoires in COVID-19. Sequencing was performed with immunoSEQ multiplex PCR; in TCRdb, only in-frame clones are kept and a portion is missing. The table has 160,000 or so clones, about 80% seen once. Sequenced: peripheral blood. These receptors all stem from a woman in her 70s with acute or convalescent COVID-19.

As concerns this clone: Distinct nucleotide sequences in the sample also encode this CDR3. V usage is TRBV3-1 (or the pseudogene TRBV3-2) and J usage is TRBJ2-1; 7 bases map to TRBD2. V trimming: 4 bases; J trimming: 4 bases; junction bases outside the gene matches: 1. This CDR3 region has 13 residues. In germline, CDR1 is LGHDT, CDR2 YNNKEL (reference sequence). The CDR3 DNA follows: TGTGCCAGCAGCCGGGGACTATACAATGAGCAGTTCTTC. The encoded protein is CASSRGLYNEQFF.

The V gene is TRBV2, the J gene TRBJ1-2, with 8 bases fitting TRBD1. The junction had 12 bases not matched to a gene; V was cut back by 3 bases and J by 6 bases. CDR3 length: 16 residues. The germline CDR1 and CDR2 sequences are SNHLY and FYNNEI. In nucleotides, the CDR3 is TGTGCCAGCAGTGACGGGCGAGGGACAGGAGTAGATGGCTACACCTTC. It codes for CASSDGRGTGVDGYTF. The variable domain in full, completed from reference TRBV2 and TRBJ1-2, reads EPEVTQTPSHQVTQMGQEVILRCVPISNHLYFYWYRQILGQKVEFLVSFYNNEISEKSEIFDDQFSVERPDGSNFTLKIRSTKLEDSAMYFCASSDGRGTGVDGYTFGSGTRLTVV.

The V gene is TRBV2, the J gene TRBJ2-3, with D tentatively TRBD1 (6 bases). The V end was cut by 6 bases, the J end by 0 bases, with 13 bases between. There are 15 residues in the CDR3. Per germline, CDR1 SNHLY and CDR2 FYNNEI. CDR3 coding DNA: TGTGCCAGCAGCGCACAGGGTCCCAGCACAGATACGCAGTATTTT. Translated, it gives CASSAQGPSTDTQYF.

V usage is TRBV2 and J usage is TRBJ1-6, with D perhaps matching TRBD1 (6 bases). V lost 6 bases and J 4 bases, leaving 19 bases between the germline ends. Germline CDR1 SNHLY, CDR2 FYNNEI. The CDR3 consists of 17 residues. The DNA for the CDR3 is TGTGCCAGCAGACGAGACAGGACGGGGGGATATAATTCACCCCTCCACTTT. It encodes CASRRDRTGGYNSPLHF.

This clone was counted once. The chain combines TRBV24-1 with TRBJ1-3; D is unresolved. The CDR3 contains 14 residues. Trimming left V 0 bases short and J 1 base short, with 3 bases between. The germline V gene has CDR1 KGHDR and CDR2 SFDVKD. In DNA, the CDR3 is TGTGCCACCAGTGATTTGCGTTCTGGAAACACCATATATTTT. This sequence encodes CATSDLRSGNTIYF.

The chain links TRBV7-2 to TRBJ2-2; maybe TRBD2 (5 bases). V lost 2 bases to trimming and J lost 2 bases, with 12 bases between them. Per the germline V gene, CDR1 is SGHTA and CDR2 is FQGNSA. This CDR3 contains 16 residues. In nucleotides, the CDR3 is TGTGCCAGCAGCTTAATTGGTCTAGCAAACACCGGGGAGCTGTTTTTT. Translation gives CASSLIGLANTGELFF.

J is TRBJ2-3 and V is TRBV7-9; D is possibly TRBD2 (7 bases). Trimming took off 5 bases at V and 6 bases at J, with 21 bases between the two ends. The CDR3 contains 16 residues. CDR1 and CDR2 from the germline V gene are SEHNR and FQNEAQ (reference sequence). The CDR3 DNA sequence: TGTGCCAGCAGCGGCCTGAGTGGGGGGGCCGTCGATACGCAGTATTTT. This encodes CASSGLSGGAVDTQYF.

V is TRBV5-1 and J is TRBJ1-4, with 7 nucleotides matching TRBD1. This CDR3 comprises 16 residues. The germline V gene has CDR1 SGHRS and CDR2 YFSETQ. The V segment lost 4 bases and the J segment 4 bases; nucleotides outside the gene matches: 10. The CDR3 nucleotides read TGCGCCAGCAGCCTACGGGACAGCTCGATTAATGAAAAACTGTTTTTT. It codes for CASSLRDSSINEKLFF. Filled out from reference TRBV5-1 and TRBJ1-4, the complete variable domain reads KAGVTQTPRYLIKTRGQQVTLSCSPISGHRSVSWYQQTPGQGLQFLFEYFSETQRNKGNFPGRFSGRQFSNSRSEMNVSTLELGDSALYLCASSLRDSSINEKLFFGSGTQLSVL.

J is TRBJ1-1 and V is TRBV20-1; unclear D gene. Per the germline V gene, CDR1 is DFQATT and CDR2 is SNEGSKA (reference sequence). CDR3 length equals 13 residues. Trimming took 3 bases from V and 5 from J, leaving 13 bases between them. CDR3 residues: CSASPPGKTEAFF. The CDR3 nucleotides are TGCAGTGCTAGTCCCCCGGGAAAAACTGAAGCTTTCTTT.

The J gene is TRBJ1-6, the V gene TRBV10-3, with a weak D call TRBD1 (6 bases). The length of the CDR3 is 13 residues. Trimming left V 5 bases short and J 8 bases short, with 10 bases between. Germline-derived CDR1 and CDR2 are ENHRY and SYGVKD. In nucleotides, the CDR3 is TGTGCCATCAGTCAGGGGAGTGATTCACCCCTCCACTTT. It codes for CAISQGSDSPLHF.

The V gene is TRBV30, the J gene TRBJ2-7; unclear D gene. The germline CDR1 and CDR2 sequences are GTSNPN and SVGIG (reference sequence). The V end was cut by 0 bases, the J end by 1 base, with 7 bases between. This CDR3 is built from 13 residues. CDR3 coding DNA: TGTGCCTGGAGTGTAGGCAGGTCCTACGAGCAGTACTTC. This codes for CAWSVGRSYEQYF.

The chain carries TRBV6-5 and TRBJ2-5; 7 bases are shared with TRBD1. The CDR3 loop spans 14 amino acids. Trimming cost V 6 bases and J 1 base; bases outside gene matches: 5. CDR1 MNHEY and CDR2 SVGAGI come from the germline V gene. The CDR3 here is CASRTPGGQETQYF. DNA for the CDR3: TGTGCCAGCAGAACCCCAGGGGGCCAAGAGACCCAGTACTTC.

The chain links TRBV13 to TRBJ1-1; no clear D. The germline V and J ends were trimmed by 4 bases and 7 bases, with 10 bases remaining between them. The CDR3 has 12 amino acids. Per the germline V gene, CDR1 is PRHDT and CDR2 is FYEKMQ (reference sequence). CDR3 nucleotides: TGTGCCAGCAGCTCCCCTCGGGGTGAAGCTTTCTTT. It is translated as CASSSPRGEAFF.

The rearrangement links TRBV10-3 to TRBJ2-5, with a weak D call TRBD1 (6 bases). Germline values: CDR1 ENHRY, CDR2 SYGVKD. The CDR3 covers 13 residues. The V end lost 10 bases, the J end lost 5 bases, and 17 bases lay between the germline ends. The CDR3 DNA reads TGTGCCACCGCTAACACAGGGTTTGAGACCCAGTACTTC. Its protein is CATANTGFETQYF.

This clone is a singleton in its sample. The genes are TRBV5-1 and TRBJ2-6; D perhaps matches TRBD1 (5 bases). Trimming stripped 0 bases from V and 0 bases from J, with 10 bases between. CDR1 and CDR2 (germline): SGHRS, YFSETQ. This CDR3 has 17 residues. CDR3 nucleotides: TGCGCCAGCAGCTTGGAGGGGCCGAGCTCTGGGGCCAACGTCCTGACTTTC. Amino acid sequence: CASSLEGPSSGANVLTF.

The J gene is TRBJ2-1, the V gene TRBV4-3; 8 bases align to TRBD2. With V trimmed by 0 bases and J by 6 bases, 10 bases remained unmatched. The CDR3 runs to 17 residues. CDR1 is LGHNA and CDR2 is YSLEER in the germline V gene. In DNA form, the CDR3 reads TGCGCCAGCAGCCAAGATTTTTGGACTAGCCCGGGCAATGAGCAGTTCTTC. This sequence encodes CASSQDFWTSPGNEQFF.

The chain employs TRBV13 and TRBJ2-7, with 8 nucleotides matching TRBD1. The CDR3 sequence is 15 residues long. CDR1 is PRHDT and CDR2 is FYEKMQ in the germline V gene (reference sequence). V was pared by 5 bases and J by 2 bases, with 8 bases of the junction left unmatched. The CDR3 loop reads CASSIRDRRTYEQYF. CDR3 in DNA: TGTGCCAGCAGCATAAGGGACAGGAGAACCTACGAGCAGTACTTC.

This chain connects TRBV5-1 to TRBJ1-3; weak D call: TRBD1 (6 bases). Trimming shortened V by 7 bases and J by 0 bases, and 14 bases separated the two germline ends. CDR3 size: 15 residues. Germline CDR1 reads SGHRS; CDR2 reads YFSETQ. The CDR3 spells CASGPGHNSGNTIYF. CDR3 sequence (DNA): TGCGCCAGCGGCCCGGGACACAACTCTGGAAACACCATATATTTT.

The V and J genes are TRBV5-1 and TRBJ1-2; D unresolved. This CDR3 comprises 15 residues. Germline V CDR1 and CDR2: SGHRS, YFSETQ. Trimming pared 3 bases from V and 4 bases from J, leaving 16 bases between. CDR3 nucleotide sequence: TGCGCCAGCAGCTCGGGAACAGAGGCCCCCTATGGCTACACCTTC. Amino acids: CASSSGTEAPYGYTF.

J is TRBJ2-3 and V is TRBV25-1, with 7 bases fitting TRBD2. This CDR3 has 14 residues. CDR1 is MGHDK, CDR2 SYGVNS, per germline. The junction had 2 bases not matched to a gene; V was cut back by 4 bases and J by 1 base. DNA of the CDR3: TGTGCCAGCAGTGGAGGACTAGGCACAGATACGCAGTATTTT. This encodes CASSGGLGTDTQYF. Combining the CDR3 with reference TRBV25-1 and TRBJ2-3 gives the whole variable domain EADIYQTPRYLVIGTGKKITLECSQTMGHDKMYWYQQDPGMELHLIHYSYGVNSTEKGDLSSESTVSRIRTEHFPLTLESARPSHTSQYLCASSGGLGTDTQYFGPGTRLTVL.